This TCR beta chain was recorded in a study of blood T cell repertoires in COVID-19 (dated by TCRdb to the early 2020s). Looking at the study overall: The collaborator samples originated in the United States, Italy and Spain and spanned the acute and convalescent phases of COVID-19. The repertoires were released in a freely available public database intended as a resource for research on the immune response to SARS-CoV-2. HLA class I and class II types, where available, came from metadata supplied by the sample provider rather than from assay-based typing. The samples were drawn from two sources: the first 160 participants of the ongoing ImmuneRACE study, and 950 to 1,500 subjects contributed by 6 global collaborators. The dataset comprised deeply sampled blood TCRbeta repertoires from subjects exposed to, actively infected with, or recovered from COVID-19. Nearly every sample came with metadata listing a de-identified subject ID, COVID-19 status, age in years and sex. The material from the prospective study consisted of cDNA or gDNA derived from T cells, B-cell-depleted T cells, or PBMCs.

General conclusions and limits of the study: The quantity of clinical and demographic metadata differed by source and by participant and was supplied without curation.

The germline V gene encodes CDR1 MGHRA and CDR2 YSYEKL. The CDR3 runs 14 residues from the cysteine to the phenylalanine. Kept here is only the CDR3 DNA, which spans 42 bases and is read in frame from base 1. For this chain, trimming is 5 bases at the V end and 5 bases at the J end, and the number of junction bases without a gene match is 3. The immunoSEQ Assay, a bias-controlled multiplex PCR, was used to amplify TCRbeta CDR3 regions from genomic DNA. The source study handled its data this way. The number of nucleated cells in each sample was estimated from the amplification of reference gene primers within the assay. Sequence reads were collapsed and filtered to measure the absolute abundance of every unique TCRbeta CDR3 rearrangement. For each sample, productive Simpson clonality was calculated by taking the square root of Simpson's diversity index across productive rearrangements. TCRdb took this table from immuneACCESS and kept in-frame rearrangements with V and J called. Such tables lack part of the clones; where checked against another copy, unresolved V genes explain under half of the gap, and the rest is unexplained. V and J calls and clone size are those listed in that table; D and trimming were worked out from the DNA. The sample contains some 250,000 clones, about nine tenths of them found a single time. Roughly 4% of the sample is in the top ten clones.

Comments on this clone: The clone's antigen remains unknown. Per-base quality was not reported, and no clone a single base away is much larger than it.

Participants in the prospective study were aged roughly 18 to 100 years, lived in 20 to 30 United States geographic areas, and enrolled through a virtual design. In the prospective study, cohorts were assigned on the basis of participant-reported clinical history obtained from a screening survey and a study questionnaire. In the prospective study, mobile phlebotomists collected whole blood, serum and a nasopharyngeal or oropharyngeal swab from each participant. Over a roughly two-month period, participants in the prospective study had the option of providing additional blood draws and questionnaires. Before DNA extraction, blood samples from the prospective study were shipped at room temperature or frozen.

The sequence is built from TRBV4-1 and TRBJ1-6, with 7 bases aligning to TRBD1. This clonotype was obtained from a woman aged 30 to 39 with acute COVID-19. Specimen: PBMCs or T cells enriched from blood (not recorded which). The CDR3 loop reads CASSRQGDNSPLHF. The nucleotide sequence is given as TGCGCCAGCAGCAGACAGGGCGATAATTCACCCCTCCACTTT.